The T cell receptor beta chain described here comes from a study of tumor-infiltrating lymphocytes in primary liver carcinoma. From 500 ng of total RNA, TCR beta-specific cDNA was reverse-transcribed using a constant-region primer. Nested multiplex PCR, run for three rounds with slightly modified ARM-PCR, yielded TCR beta libraries. TCRdb reanalysed the multiplex PCR reads using MiXCR and keeps one entry per CDR3 protein. Of over 250,000 distinct CDR3 sequences detected, roughly three fifths appear once; the ten largest clones hold over 15%. This clonotype was counted only a few times. Blood RNA originated from unsorted whole blood, with germline DNA additionally extracted. This sequence originates from a woman aged 30 to 39 with primary liver carcinoma and hepatitis B virus infection. Specimen: peripheral blood.

CDR3 sequence: CASSQVSGTAQPQHF. CDR3 coding DNA: TGCGCCAGCAGCCAAGTAAGCGGGACAGCTCAGCCCCAGCATTTT. The J gene is TRBJ1-5, the V gene TRBV4-1; the match to TRBD1 covers 7 bases. Germline CDR1 is MGHRA and CDR2 is YSYEKL. The junction had 6 bases not matched to a gene; V was cut back by 1 base and J by 6 bases. CDR3 length: 15 residues.